The 19 T cell receptor beta chains listed next were all sequenced from one sample in a study of blood T cell repertoires in COVID-19 (TCRdb year 2020). Receptor amplification or capture employed the immunoSEQ multiplex PCR assay. TCRdb took this table from immuneACCESS and kept in-frame rearrangements with V and J called. Such tables lack part of the clones; where checked against another copy, unresolved V genes explain under half of the gap, and the rest is unexplained. The sample contains approximately 90,000 clones, roughly 89% of them found a single time. The biggest ten clones account for under 5.5% of the sample. What was sequenced was peripheral blood. These receptors were collected from a man in his 60s with COVID-19, enrolled during active disease.

The V gene is TRBV5-5, the J gene TRBJ1-1; D remains ambiguous. Germline CDR1 SGHKS, CDR2 YYEKEE (reference sequence). The length of the CDR3 is 14 residues. V dropped 6 bases and J dropped 3 bases, with 15 bases sitting between them. In DNA, the CDR3 is TGTGCCAGCATCTCTAAGGCGGAGCACACTGAAGCTTTCTTT. Translating it yields CASISKAEHTEAFF.

This chain joins TRBV12-5 and TRBJ2-7; TRBD2 is a possible D gene (5 bases). V shed 3 bases and J shed 7 bases, with 10 bases lying between them. The germline V gene encodes CDR1 LGHNT and CDR2 FRNRAP. This CDR3 has 12 residues. CDR3 sequence: CASGLERGEQYF. DNA for the CDR3: TGTGCTAGTGGTTTAGAGCGCGGGGAGCAGTACTTC.

The rearrangement links TRBV18 to TRBJ1-2, with TRBD1 identical over 11 bases. The germline CDR1 and CDR2 sequences are KGHSH and LQKENI. The length of the CDR3 is 15 residues. V lost 6 bases and J lost 7; bases outside the gene matches: 10. The CDR3 DNA reads TGTGCCAGCTCCCCCAAGGGACAGGGGGTTGGTGGCTACACCTTC. As protein: CASSPKGQGVGGYTF. Combining the CDR3 with reference TRBV18 and TRBJ1-2 gives the whole variable domain NAGVMQNPRHLVRRRGQEARLRCSPMKGHSHVYWYRQLPEEGLKFMVYLQKENIIDESGMPKERFSAEFPKEGPSILRIQQVVRGDSAAYFCASSPKGQGVGGYTFGSGTRLTVV.

The chain combines TRBV5-1 with TRBJ2-1, with D maybe TRBD1 (6 bases). Germline CDR1 SGHRS, CDR2 YFSETQ. CDR3 length: 11 amino acids. Trimming removed 4 bases at V and 14 bases at J, with 13 bases between. The CDR3 bases are TGCGCCAGCAGCGATACTAGGGGGAAGTTCTTC. This codes for CASSDTRGKFF.

The V and J genes are TRBV5-6 and TRBJ2-1; 9 bases are a match to TRBD2. Germline V gene data show CDR1 as SGHDT and CDR2 as YYEEEE. V shed 0 bases, J shed 1 base, and the junction held 8 bases outside the gene matches. The length of the CDR3 is 18 residues. The chain's CDR3 is CASSLAKASGKSYNEQFF. Written as DNA, the CDR3 is TGTGCCAGCAGCTTGGCCAAGGCTAGCGGGAAATCCTACAATGAGCAGTTCTTC.

The genes are TRBV5-6 and TRBJ1-2; 7 bases align to TRBD1. Per germline, CDR1 SGHDT and CDR2 YYEEEE. This CDR3 comprises 18 residues. Trimming removed 0 bases from V and 4 bases from J; junction bases left unmatched: 15. CDR3 DNA sequence: TGTGCCAGCAGCTTGGGGTGGATGAGGGGGCGATCTAGCTATGGCTACACCTTC. It yields the protein CASSLGWMRGRSSYGYTF.

This clone was seen a single time. The CDR3 DNA is TGTGCCAGCTCCTACCTGGGGGGGGTGGACACCATATATTTT. Translated: CASSYLGGVDTIYF. The chain is built from TRBV6-5 and TRBJ1-3, with D perhaps TRBD1 (5 bases). The CDR3 sequence is 14 residues long. The germline V gene has CDR1 MNHEY and CDR2 SVGAGI. The V gene lost 8 bases and the J gene lost 8 bases, with 19 bases spanning the gap.

The rearrangement uses TRBV9 and TRBJ1-4; no clear D gene. This CDR3 comprises 13 residues. Per the germline V gene, CDR1 is SGDLS and CDR2 is YYNGEE. Deletions cut 7 bases from V and 4 bases from J, with 11 bases between. The CDR3 sequence is CASGEDGNEKLFF. Written as DNA, the CDR3 is TGTGCCAGCGGTGAGGATGGTAATGAAAAACTGTTTTTT.

The chain recombines TRBV2 with TRBJ2-3; 11 bases fit TRBD1. The germline V gene encodes CDR1 SNHLY and CDR2 FYNNEI. The CDR3 is made up of 15 amino acids. With 7 bases clipped from V and 5 bases from J, the junction kept 8 bases outside the gene matches. CDR3: CASNDPGQGVDTQYF. For the CDR3, the DNA is TGTGCCAGCAATGATCCGGGACAGGGGGTAGATACGCAGTATTTT.

The chain employs TRBV6-2 or TRBV6-3 and TRBJ2-5; 10 bases align to TRBD2. The V and J ends lost 0 bases and 4 bases, in that order; junction bases with no gene match: 8. This CDR3 contains 17 residues. The germline V gene encodes CDR1 MNHEY and CDR2 SVGEGT. Here the CDR3 DNA reads TGTGCCAGCAGTTACTCCCTAGGTCTAGCGGGAGTAGAGACCCAGTACTTC. As protein: CASSYSLGLAGVETQYF.

This sequence joins TRBV5-5 and TRBJ2-2; the D gene is possibly TRBD2 (6 bases). The CDR3 has 16 residues. V lost 0 bases and J lost 1, with 10 bases in between. Germline CDR1 and CDR2: SGHKS and YYEKEE (reference sequence). The CDR3 protein is CASSLEGGENTGELFF. Here the CDR3 DNA reads TGTGCCAGCAGCTTGGAAGGCGGGGAGAACACCGGGGAGCTGTTTTTT. Combining the CDR3 with reference TRBV5-5 and TRBJ2-2 gives the whole variable domain DAGVTQSPTHLIKTRGQQVTLRCSPISGHKSVSWYQQVLGQGPQFIFQYYEKEERGRGNFPDRFSARQFPNYSSELNVNALLLGDSALYLCASSLEGGENTGELFFGEGSRLTVL.

The chain carries TRBV6-6 and TRBJ2-7, with 8 bases lining up with TRBD1. This CDR3 spans 15 amino acids. V lost 5 bases, J lost 1 base, and 7 bases stayed unmatched. The germline gives CDR1 MNHNY, CDR2 SVGAGI (reference sequence). The CDR3 DNA follows: TGTGCCAGCAGTCCGCGGACAGGGCCGTCCTACGAGCAGTACTTC. It codes for CASSPRTGPSYEQYF.

The DNA for the CDR3 is TGCAGCGTTGCAGGGGCGAGTGAAAAACTGTTTTTT. As protein: CSVAGASEKLFF. V is TRBV29-1 and J is TRBJ1-4; D is possibly TRBD1 (6 bases). The CDR3 has 12 amino acids. In germline, CDR1 is SQVTM, CDR2 ANQGSEA. V was pared by 4 bases and J by 7 bases, with 10 bases between. Supplemented by reference TRBV29-1 and TRBJ1-4, the full variable domain reads SAVISQKPSRDICQRGTSLTIQCQVDSQVTMMFWYRQQPGQSLTLIATANQGSEATYESGFVIDKFPISRPNLTFSTLTVSNMSPEDSSIYLCSVAGASEKLFFGSGTQLSVL.

The chain employs TRBV4-1 and TRBJ1-2; TRBD1 matches at 10 bases. Trimming cost V 3 bases and J 6 bases; bases outside gene matches: 4. The germline V gene has CDR1 MGHRA and CDR2 YSYEKL. CDR3 length equals 14 residues. CDR3 region: CASSHPGTGDGYTF. DNA for the CDR3: TGCGCCAGCAGCCACCCCGGGACAGGGGATGGCTACACCTTC.

The genes are TRBV19 and TRBJ1-1; perhaps TRBD1 as D (5 bases). V lost 9 bases and J 1 base, leaving 15 bases between the germline ends. From germline, CDR1 is LNHDA and CDR2 SQIVND (reference sequence). The CDR3 has 14 amino acids. The CDR3 DNA reads TGTGCCAGCACCAGGGAGGTGGGGAACACTGAAGCTTTCTTT. Protein product: CASTREVGNTEAFF.

This clone has a handful of counts. This chain links TRBV19 with TRBJ2-7; D is unclear. V gave up 2 bases and J gave up 2 bases, with 7 bases separating them. The CDR3 contains 13 residues. The germline gives CDR1 LNHDA, CDR2 SQIVND (reference sequence). For the CDR3, the DNA is TGTGCCAGTAGTATACAGGATCCCTACGAGCAGTACTTC. Encoded protein: CASSIQDPYEQYF.

The chain recombines TRBV7-2 with TRBJ1-1; a possible D gene is TRBD1 (6 bases). V lost 2 bases to trimming and J lost 11 bases, with 18 bases between them. This CDR3 has 14 amino acids. The V gene's germline CDR1 is SGHTA and CDR2 FQGNSA. CDR3 amino acids: CASSLKTTGAYAFF. The CDR3 nucleotides are TGTGCCAGCAGCTTAAAAACGACAGGTGCTTACGCTTTCTTT.

The chain combines TRBV19 with TRBJ1-5; 7 nucleotides agree with TRBD1. CDR3 length equals 15 residues. The J segment lost 4 bases and the V segment lost 6 bases, leaving 9 bases of the junction unmatched. The germline gives CDR1 LNHDA, CDR2 SQIVND (reference sequence). The CDR3 nucleotides read TGTGCCAGTAGAGAACAGGGGCCTGGAAATCAGCCCCAGCATTTT. Translation gives CASREQGPGNQPQHF.

V and J are TRBV5-5 and TRBJ1-1, with D unclear. The CDR3 has 13 residues. The germline V gene has CDR1 SGHKS and CDR2 YYEKEE (reference sequence). Trimming took 0 bases from V and 7 from J, leaving 10 bases between them. CDR3 bases: TGTGCCAGCAGCTTGGAAGCAGGACTTGAAGCTTTCTTT. Amino acid sequence: CASSLEAGLEAFF.